These T cell receptor beta chains were read from a single sample in a study of vaccination and CD4 T cells after COVID-19. TCRdb re-derived calls from the PCR reads in MiXCR, one entry per CDR3 protein. The profile shows about 15,000 distinct CDR3 sequences, around half of them singletons. For these TCRs, the target antigens are not known. Material: CD4+ T cells from blood, cultured in vitro. These receptors all stem from a human donor who had recovered from COVID-19. The CDR3 runs from the conserved cysteine through the conserved F or W.

cdr3_aa j_call v_call cdr3_length
CASSQDRRRVDTEAFF TRBJ1-1 TRBV14 16
CATSSMREGNTQYF TRBJ2-3 TRBV24-1 14
CSARDDRGAGGYTF TRBJ1-2 TRBV20-1 14
CASSLVVGRSTEAFF TRBJ1-1 TRBV7-9 15
CASSSRTGGLNQPQHF TRBJ1-5 TRBV27 16
CSANSGGVDTQYF TRBJ2-3 TRBV20-1 13
CASSLHGTGTQETQYF TRBJ2-5 TRBV7-2 16
CASSLEARAVDEQYF TRBJ2-7 TRBV5-1 15
CASSSQREGDTQYF TRBJ2-3 TRBV12-3/TRBV12-4 14
CASNEGGQYF TRBJ2-5 TRBV2 10
CSARGPGLAGNEQYF TRBJ2-7 TRBV20-1 15